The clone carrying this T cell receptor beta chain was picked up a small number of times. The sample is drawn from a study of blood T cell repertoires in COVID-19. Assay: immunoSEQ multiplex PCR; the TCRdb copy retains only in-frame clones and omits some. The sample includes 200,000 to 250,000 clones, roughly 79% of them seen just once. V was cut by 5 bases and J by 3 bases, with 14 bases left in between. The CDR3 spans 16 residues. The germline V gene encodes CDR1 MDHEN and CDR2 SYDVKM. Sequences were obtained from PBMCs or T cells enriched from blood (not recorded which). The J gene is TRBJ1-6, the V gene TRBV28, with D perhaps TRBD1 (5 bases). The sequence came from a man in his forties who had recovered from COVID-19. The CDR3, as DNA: TGTGCCAGCAGTCCAGGGAGGGGACGCTATAATTCACCCCTCCACTTT. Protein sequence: CASSPGRGRYNSPLHF.